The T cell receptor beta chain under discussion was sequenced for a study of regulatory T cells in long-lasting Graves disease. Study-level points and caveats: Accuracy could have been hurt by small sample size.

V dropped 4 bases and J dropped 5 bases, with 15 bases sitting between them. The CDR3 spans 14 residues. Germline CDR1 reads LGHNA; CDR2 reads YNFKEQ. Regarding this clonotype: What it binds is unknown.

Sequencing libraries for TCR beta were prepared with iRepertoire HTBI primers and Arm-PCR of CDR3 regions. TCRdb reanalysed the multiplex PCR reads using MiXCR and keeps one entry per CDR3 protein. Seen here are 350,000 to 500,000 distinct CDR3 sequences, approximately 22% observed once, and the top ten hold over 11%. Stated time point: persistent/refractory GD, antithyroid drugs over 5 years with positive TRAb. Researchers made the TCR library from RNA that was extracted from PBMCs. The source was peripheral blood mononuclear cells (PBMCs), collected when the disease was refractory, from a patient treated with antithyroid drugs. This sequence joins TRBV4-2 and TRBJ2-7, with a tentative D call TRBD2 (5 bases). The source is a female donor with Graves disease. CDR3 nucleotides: TGTGCCAGCAGCCGAAAGATCGAGGGAGACGAGCAGTACTTC. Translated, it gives CASSRKIEGDEQYF.